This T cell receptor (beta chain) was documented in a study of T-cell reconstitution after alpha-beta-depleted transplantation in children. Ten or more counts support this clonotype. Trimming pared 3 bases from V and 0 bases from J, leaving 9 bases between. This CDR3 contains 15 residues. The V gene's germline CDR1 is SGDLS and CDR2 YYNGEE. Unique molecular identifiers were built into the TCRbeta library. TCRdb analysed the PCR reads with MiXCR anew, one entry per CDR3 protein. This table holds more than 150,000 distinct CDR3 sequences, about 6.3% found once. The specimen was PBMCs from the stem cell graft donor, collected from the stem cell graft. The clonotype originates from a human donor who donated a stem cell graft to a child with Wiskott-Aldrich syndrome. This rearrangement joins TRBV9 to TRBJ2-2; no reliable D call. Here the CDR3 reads CASSARTANTGELFF. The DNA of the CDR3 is TGTGCCAGCAGCGCCCGGACGGCGAACACCGGGGAGCTGTTTTTT.